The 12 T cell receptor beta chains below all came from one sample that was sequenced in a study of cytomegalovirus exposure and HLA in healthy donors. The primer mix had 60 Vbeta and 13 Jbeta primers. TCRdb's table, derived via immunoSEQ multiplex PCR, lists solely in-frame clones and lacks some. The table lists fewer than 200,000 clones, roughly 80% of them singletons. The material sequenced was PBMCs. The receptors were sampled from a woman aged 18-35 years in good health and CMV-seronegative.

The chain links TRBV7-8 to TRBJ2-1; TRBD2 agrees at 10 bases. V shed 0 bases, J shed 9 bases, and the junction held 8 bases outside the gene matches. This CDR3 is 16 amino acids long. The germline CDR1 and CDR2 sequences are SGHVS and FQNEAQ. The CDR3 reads CASSLAGAGGRIEQFF. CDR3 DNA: TGTGCCAGCAGCTTAGCCGGAGCGGGAGGGCGGATTGAGCAGTTCTTC.

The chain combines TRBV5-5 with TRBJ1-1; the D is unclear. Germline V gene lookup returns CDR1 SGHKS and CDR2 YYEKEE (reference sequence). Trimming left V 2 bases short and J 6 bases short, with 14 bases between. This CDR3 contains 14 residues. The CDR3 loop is CASSFEGIGAEAFF. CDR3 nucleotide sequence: TGTGCCAGCAGCTTTGAGGGAATTGGTGCTGAAGCTTTCTTT.

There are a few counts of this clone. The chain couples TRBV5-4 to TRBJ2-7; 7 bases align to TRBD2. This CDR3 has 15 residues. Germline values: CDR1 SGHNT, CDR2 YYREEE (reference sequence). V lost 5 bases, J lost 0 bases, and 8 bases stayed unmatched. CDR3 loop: CASSLDPSGSYEQYF. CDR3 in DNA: TGTGCCAGCAGTCTTGATCCTAGCGGCTCCTACGAGCAGTACTTC.

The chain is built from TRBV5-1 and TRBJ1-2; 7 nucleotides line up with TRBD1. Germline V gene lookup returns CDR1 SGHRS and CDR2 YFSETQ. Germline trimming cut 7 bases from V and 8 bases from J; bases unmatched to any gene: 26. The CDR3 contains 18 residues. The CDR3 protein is CASSGIGDRAKISDGYTF. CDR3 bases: TGCGCCAGCTCCGGGATAGGGGACAGAGCTAAAATAAGTGACGGCTACACCTTC.

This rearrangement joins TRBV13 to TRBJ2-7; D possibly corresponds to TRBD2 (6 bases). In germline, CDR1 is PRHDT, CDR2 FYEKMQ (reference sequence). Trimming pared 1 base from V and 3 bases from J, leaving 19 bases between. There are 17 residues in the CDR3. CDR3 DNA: TGTGCCAGCAGCTTAGTAGGTGGCGGGATGGTAAACTACGAGCAGTACTTC. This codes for CASSLVGGGMVNYEQYF. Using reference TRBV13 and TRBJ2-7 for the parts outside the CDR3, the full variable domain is AAGVIQSPRHLIKEKRETATLKCYPIPRHDTVYWYQQGPGQDPQFLISFYEKMQSDKGSIPDRFSAQQFSDYHSELNMSSLELGDSALYFCASSLVGGGMVNYEQYFGPGTRLTVT.

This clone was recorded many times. The chain's CDR3 is CASSEAGEAGELFF. The CDR3 DNA reads TGTGCCAGCAGTGAGGCGGGAGAGGCCGGGGAGCTGTTTTTT. V usage is TRBV6-4 and J usage is TRBJ2-2; 7 nucleotides agree with TRBD2. From germline, CDR1 is MRHNA and CDR2 SNTAGT. The length of the CDR3 is 14 residues. The V and J ends lost 3 bases and 6 bases, in that order; junction bases with no gene match: 4.

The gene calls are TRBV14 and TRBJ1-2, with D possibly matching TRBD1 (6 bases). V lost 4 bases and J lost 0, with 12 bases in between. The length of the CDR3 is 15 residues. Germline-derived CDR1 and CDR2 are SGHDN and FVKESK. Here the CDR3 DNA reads TGTGCCAGCAGCCGGGGCCCAGGGGCTAACTATGGCTACACCTTC. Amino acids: CASSRGPGANYGYTF.

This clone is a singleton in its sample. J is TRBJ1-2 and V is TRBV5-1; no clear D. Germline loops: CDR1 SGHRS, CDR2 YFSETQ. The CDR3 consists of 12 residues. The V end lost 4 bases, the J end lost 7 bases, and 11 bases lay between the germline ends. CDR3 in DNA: TGCGCCAGCAGCCTTACAGCGGCTGGCTACACCTTC. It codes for CASSLTAAGYTF.

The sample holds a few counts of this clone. The CDR3 sequence is CASSIAPGGTGYFIQYF. The CDR3 DNA reads as TGTGCCAGTAGTATAGCCCCAGGCGGGACAGGATATTTCATTCAGTACTTC. The chain employs TRBV19 and TRBJ2-4; 8 positions agree with TRBD1. V lost 1 base, J lost 9 bases, and 14 bases stayed unmatched. The V gene's germline CDR1 is LNHDA and CDR2 SQIVND (reference sequence). This CDR3 has 17 amino acids.

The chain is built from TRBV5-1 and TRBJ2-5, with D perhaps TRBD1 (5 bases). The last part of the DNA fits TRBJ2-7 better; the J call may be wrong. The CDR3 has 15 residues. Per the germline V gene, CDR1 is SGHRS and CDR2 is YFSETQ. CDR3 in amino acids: CASSATGDHVYEQYF. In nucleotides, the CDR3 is TGCGCCAGCAGCGCCACAGGAGACCACGTCTACGAGCAGTACTTC.

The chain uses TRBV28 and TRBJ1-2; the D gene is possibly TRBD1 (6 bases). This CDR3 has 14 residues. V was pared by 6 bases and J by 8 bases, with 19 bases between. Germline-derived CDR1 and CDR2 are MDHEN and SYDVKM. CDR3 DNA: TGTGCCAGCAGCCAGGACGCGGACAGTATCGGCTACACCTTC. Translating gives CASSQDADSIGYTF.

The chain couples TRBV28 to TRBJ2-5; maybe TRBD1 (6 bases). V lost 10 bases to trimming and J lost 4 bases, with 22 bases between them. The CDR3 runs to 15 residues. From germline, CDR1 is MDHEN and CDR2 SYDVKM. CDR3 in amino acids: CATTSQGKGRETQYF. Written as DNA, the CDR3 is TGTGCCACCACCTCGCAGGGGAAAGGGCGAGAGACCCAGTACTTC.